Below are 26 T cell receptor beta chains sequenced from a single sample in a study of cytomegalovirus exposure and HLA in healthy donors (TCRdb year 2017). The method was the immunoSEQ multiplex PCR assay. The multiplex PCR relied on a mix of 60 forward primers for TCR Vbeta segments and 13 reverse primers for TCR Jbeta segments. This immuneACCESS table, as held by TCRdb, lists in-frame sequences with V and J called but not all clones. Of the missing ones, under half trace to an unresolved V gene in checked studies; the others have no known cause. Present in this sample are 160,000 or so clones, less than 85% of which were seen just once. The ten largest clones capture around 5.4% of the sample. The sequenced sample was PBMCs. These receptors originate from a man aged 40-50 years in good health and CMV-seronegative.

In this sample, this clone turned up a few times. V usage is TRBV20-1 and J usage is TRBJ2-5; D remains unclear. The V end lost 5 bases, the J end lost 4 bases, and 8 bases lay between the germline ends. Germline loops: CDR1 DFQATT, CDR2 SNEGSKA (reference sequence). The CDR3 is 11 residues long. CDR3 amino acids: CSASGRETQYF. Written as DNA, the CDR3 is TGCAGTGCTTCGGGTCGAGAGACCCAGTACTTC.

Details on this clone: The junction and the germline gene differ at one end; a read error may be behind it. In nucleotides, the CDR3 is TGTGCCATCAGTGAGTCTGTGACGGGAGGGCTCAATGAGCAGTTCTTC. Translation: CAISESVTGGLNEQFF. This sequence joins TRBV6-1 and TRBJ2-1; 8 bases match TRBD2. CDR3 size: 16 residues. Germline lookup yields CDR1 MNHNS and CDR2 SASEGT.

The chain carries TRBV29-1 and TRBJ2-1; weak D call: TRBD1 (6 bases). Trimming took off 6 bases at V and 5 bases at J, with 17 bases between the two ends. The V gene's germline CDR1 is SQVTM and CDR2 ANQGSEA. This CDR3 is 14 amino acids long. CDR3 in DNA: TGCAGCGTCAAGAAGAAGGACAGCCACAATGAGCAGTTCTTC. Amino acid sequence: CSVKKKDSHNEQFF.

V and J are TRBV7-9 and TRBJ1-4; a possible D gene is TRBD1 (5 bases). The germline V gene encodes CDR1 SEHNR and CDR2 FQNEAQ (reference sequence). Trimming shortened V by 3 bases and J by 0 bases, and 20 bases separated the two germline ends. The CDR3 is 19 residues long. The CDR3, as DNA: TGTGCCAGCAGCTTCCCAGGACGGGGGGAGGTTGCAACTAATGAAAAACTGTTTTTT. Its translation is CASSFPGRGEVATNEKLFF.

J is TRBJ2-3 and V is TRBV10-3; unclear D gene. V gave up 2 bases and J gave up 2 bases, with 11 bases separating them. Germline-derived CDR1 and CDR2 are ENHRY and SYGVKD. The CDR3 consists of 15 residues. The CDR3: CAISEGQIYTDTQYF. The CDR3 bases are TGTGCCATCAGTGAGGGCCAGATATACACAGATACGCAGTATTTT.

This rearrangement joins TRBV6-5 to TRBJ2-7; D is perhaps TRBD2 (6 bases). This CDR3 has 11 amino acids. V was shortened by 5 bases and J by 5 bases, with 7 bases between the two germline ends. Germline V CDR1 and CDR2: MNHEY, SVGAGI. The CDR3 DNA reads as TGTGCCAGCAGTCCGGGGGACGAGCAGTACTTC. Translating gives CASSPGDEQYF.

The chain carries TRBV7-2 and TRBJ1-5, with 7 nucleotides matching TRBD1. The V gene end was trimmed by 4 bases and the J gene end by 7 bases; junction bases not matched to a gene: 10. The V gene's germline CDR1 is SGHTA and CDR2 FQGNSA. CDR3 length: 15 amino acids. CDR3 loop: CASSSTGSSLQPQHF. The CDR3 DNA follows: TGTGCCAGCAGCTCGACAGGGTCGTCCCTGCAGCCCCAGCATTTT.

CDR3: CASSQSAGTDTQYF. DNA for the CDR3: TGCGCCAGCAGCCAGAGCGCGGGTACAGATACGCAGTATTTT. V and J are TRBV5-1 and TRBJ2-3; D might be TRBD2 (5 bases). V was pared by 4 bases and J by 3 bases, with 12 bases between. Germline V lookup: CDR1 SGHRS, CDR2 YFSETQ. This CDR3 region has 14 residues.

This clone has only one observation. This chain joins TRBV18 and TRBJ2-7, with D unclear. Germline assignment: CDR1 KGHSH and CDR2 LQKENI. Trimming removed 5 bases at V and 0 bases at J, with 5 bases between. This CDR3 is built from 12 residues. The CDR3 sequence is CASSASSYEQYF. The CDR3 coding sequence is TGTGCCAGCTCAGCCAGCTCCTACGAGCAGTACTTC.

The rearrangement links TRBV27 to TRBJ2-7, with TRBD1 matching 7 bases. The ends lost 5 bases at V and 3 bases at J; junction bases unmatched: 13. Germline assignment: CDR1 MNHEY and CDR2 SMNVEV (reference sequence). The CDR3 consists of 16 residues. CDR3: CASSRLTGFNGYEQYF. CDR3 DNA: TGTGCCAGCAGTCGCCTGACAGGGTTTAACGGCTACGAGCAGTACTTC.

The V call is TRBV15, the J call TRBJ2-2; D perhaps matches TRBD2 (5 bases). CDR3 length: 16 amino acids. Trimming took 1 base from V and 0 from J, leaving 9 bases between them. In germline, CDR1 is LNHNV, CDR2 YYDKDF (reference sequence). CDR3 sequence reads: CATSRGRAANTGELFF. CDR3 DNA sequence: TGTGCCACCAGCAGAGGCCGAGCGGCGAACACCGGGGAGCTGTTTTTT.

The chain has TRBV5-6 and TRBJ2-2, with D perhaps matching TRBD2 (5 bases). Trimming removed 4 bases at V and 4 bases at J, with 11 bases between. CDR1 is SGHDT, CDR2 YYEEEE, per germline. The CDR3 loop spans 14 amino acids. CDR3 amino acids: CASSVYGGTGELFF. CDR3 nucleotide sequence: TGTGCCAGCAGCGTGTATGGAGGCACCGGGGAGCTGTTTTTT.

The rearrangement uses TRBV6-5 and TRBJ1-1; 7 positions match TRBD1. J was trimmed by 3 bases and V by 2 bases; bases with no gene match: 3. The CDR3 is 14 amino acids. Germline CDR1 is MNHEY and CDR2 is SVGAGI. For the CDR3, the DNA is TGTGCCAGCAGTTACAAGGGGGCTCACACTGAAGCTTTCTTT. Its protein is CASSYKGAHTEAFF.

This chain connects TRBV18 to TRBJ2-7; 8 positions match TRBD2. The V and J ends lost 3 bases and 3 bases, in that order; junction bases with no gene match: 7. CDR3 size: 15 residues. Germline CDR1 KGHSH, CDR2 LQKENI. CDR3 sequence reads: CASSPRGGQLYEQYF. In nucleotides, the CDR3 is TGTGCCAGCTCACCCCGGGGGGGCCAGCTCTACGAGCAGTACTTC.

V usage is TRBV4-1 and J usage is TRBJ2-7; D is uncertain. The CDR3 consists of 14 residues. The V gene lost 6 bases and the J gene lost 6 bases, with 18 bases spanning the gap. The germline V gene encodes CDR1 MGHRA and CDR2 YSYEKL. CDR3 sequence reads: CASSLSTVGGEQYF. The CDR3 DNA sequence: TGCGCCAGCAGTTTGTCAACTGTCGGTGGCGAGCAGTACTTC.

The V gene is TRBV7-9, the J gene TRBJ2-1; D gene ambiguous. The ends were cut back, 5 bases at V and 7 bases at J, with 6 bases in the middle. In germline, CDR1 is SEHNR, CDR2 FQNEAQ (reference sequence). The CDR3 covers 11 residues. CDR3 region: CASSPQNEQFF. The CDR3 DNA follows: TGTGCCAGCAGCCCTCAGAATGAGCAGTTCTTC.

The chain recombines TRBV10-2 with TRBJ2-7; D is undetermined. This CDR3 has 14 residues. V lost 4 bases, J lost 3 bases, and 13 bases lay in between. Germline V gene data show CDR1 as WSHSY and CDR2 as SAAADI. This chain's CDR3 is CASSAPHLNYEQYF. CDR3 sequence (DNA): TGCGCCAGCAGTGCCCCCCACTTAAACTACGAGCAGTACTTC.

This clone was found once. V gene TRBV5-1 combines with J gene TRBJ2-7, with D maybe TRBD2 (6 bases). Trimming took 3 bases from V and 0 from J, leaving 13 bases between them. The CDR3 covers 15 residues. CDR1 SGHRS and CDR2 YFSETQ come from the germline V gene. The CDR3 region has the DNA TGCGCCAGCAGCTGGGGGGAGCGGGTCTCCTACGAGCAGTACTTC. This translates into CASSWGERVSYEQYF.

V and J are TRBV19 and TRBJ1-2; 9 bases are a match to TRBD1. The CDR3 extends over 13 amino acids. Unmatched junction bases numbered 6, after V lost 9 bases and J lost 4 bases. The germline V gene encodes CDR1 LNHDA and CDR2 SQIVND (reference sequence). The CDR3 loop is CASKTGGTYGYTF. The CDR3 DNA follows: TGTGCCAGCAAGACAGGGGGTACCTATGGCTACACCTTC.

V and J are TRBV28 and TRBJ1-4; TRBD1 might be the D (5 bases). CDR3 length equals 14 residues. CDR1 is MDHEN and CDR2 is SYDVKM in the germline V gene. Trimming stripped 6 bases from V and 11 bases from J, with 19 bases between. For the CDR3, the DNA is TGTGCCAGCAGCCCCGGGACCCGGGCGGGGAAACTGTTTTTT. It specifies CASSPGTRAGKLFF.

The chain couples TRBV7-9 to TRBJ2-7; a weak D match, TRBD2 (5 bases). Trimming took 1 base from V and 6 from J, leaving 16 bases between them. Germline-derived CDR1 and CDR2 are SEHNR and FQNEAQ (reference sequence). This CDR3 has 15 residues. The CDR3, as DNA: TGTGCCAGCAGCTTAGTGATGGACCTCCGGGGCGAGCAGTACTTC. It translates to CASSLVMDLRGEQYF. Drawing the rest from reference TRBV7-9 and TRBJ2-7, the complete variable domain is DTGVSQNPRHKITKRGQNVTFRCDPISEHNRLYWYRQTLGQGPEFLTYFQNEAQLEKSRLLSDRFSAERPKGSFSTLEIQRTEQGDSAMYLCASSLVMDLRGEQYFGPGTRLTVT.

The rearrangement links TRBV19 to TRBJ2-2, with TRBD1 as a possible D gene (6 bases). Germline assignment: CDR1 LNHDA and CDR2 SQIVND (reference sequence). V lost 10 bases, J lost 1 base, and 13 bases lay in between. This CDR3 spans 14 amino acids. CDR3 DNA: TGTGCCACCTACACGGGACAGAACACCGGGGAGCTGTTTTTT. It encodes CATYTGQNTGELFF.

This chain joins TRBV5-4 and TRBJ1-1; D is unclear. CDR1 and CDR2 from the germline V gene are SGHNT and YYREEE (reference sequence). The CDR3 extends over 14 amino acids. The V end lost 4 bases, the J end lost 2 bases, and 12 bases lay between the germline ends. The CDR3 protein is CASSGRTGNTEAFF. For the CDR3, the DNA is TGTGCCAGCAGCGGGAGGACGGGTAACACTGAAGCTTTCTTT.

CDR3 sequence reads: CASSFPHSYEQYF. CDR3 bases: TGCGCCAGCAGCTTCCCCCACTCCTACGAGCAGTACTTC. The rearrangement links TRBV5-1 to TRBJ2-7; no definite D call. The CDR3 contains 13 residues. The V end lost 2 bases, the J end lost 0 bases, and 6 bases lay between the germline ends. From germline, CDR1 is SGHRS and CDR2 YFSETQ.

CDR3 sequence (DNA): TGTGCCAGCAGCCGGGACAGGAACTATGGCTACACCTTC. Translated, it gives CASSRDRNYGYTF. The rearrangement uses TRBV7-9 and TRBJ1-2; TRBD1 agrees at 8 bases. This CDR3 spans 13 amino acids. The trim removed 5 bases at V and 2 bases at J, leaving 1 base unmatched. Germline CDR1 reads SEHNR; CDR2 reads FQNEAQ (reference sequence). Full variable domain (outside the CDR3, taken from reference TRBV7-9 and TRBJ1-2): DTGVSQNPRHKITKRGQNVTFRCDPISEHNRLYWYRQTLGQGPEFLTYFQNEAQLEKSRLLSDRFSAERPKGSFSTLEIQRTEQGDSAMYLCASSRDRNYGYTFGSGTRLTVV.

The rearrangement uses TRBV19 and TRBJ2-3; maybe TRBD2 (6 bases). V lost 8 bases, J lost 4 bases, and 13 bases lay in between. Germline CDR1 LNHDA, CDR2 SQIVND (reference sequence). The CDR3 spans 13 residues. This CDR3 is CASGGTPADTQYF. Written as DNA, the CDR3 is TGTGCCAGTGGCGGGACTCCCGCAGATACGCAGTATTTT.